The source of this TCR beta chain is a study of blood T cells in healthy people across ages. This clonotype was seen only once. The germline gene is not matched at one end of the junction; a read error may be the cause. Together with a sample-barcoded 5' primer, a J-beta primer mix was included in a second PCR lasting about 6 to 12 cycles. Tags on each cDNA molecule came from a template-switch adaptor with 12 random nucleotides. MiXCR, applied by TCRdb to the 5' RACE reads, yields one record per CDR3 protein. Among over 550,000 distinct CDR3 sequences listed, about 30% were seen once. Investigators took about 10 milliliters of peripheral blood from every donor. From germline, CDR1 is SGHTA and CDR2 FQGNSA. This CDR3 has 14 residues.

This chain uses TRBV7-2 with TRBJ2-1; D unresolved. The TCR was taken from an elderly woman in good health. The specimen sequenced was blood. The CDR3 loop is CTSSSSLGRNEQVF. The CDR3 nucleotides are TGTACCAGCAGCTCTAGTCTAGGCCGGAATGAGCAGGTCTTC.